This note documents a single T cell receptor (beta chain) sequence. The record originates from a study of blood T cell repertoires in COVID-19. Assay used: immunoSEQ multiplex PCR; TCRdb lists only in-frame clones, some missing. The table includes tens of thousands of clones, 90% detected once. Germline trimming cut 4 bases from V and 2 bases from J; bases unmatched to any gene: 2. The CDR3 runs 14 residues. Germline values: CDR1 SGDLS, CDR2 YYNGEE. The genes are TRBV9 and TRBJ2-1, with 8 bases identical to TRBD2. The sequenced sample consisted of peripheral blood. The source is a woman aged 35 to 49 with active COVID-19. The CDR3: CASSPGGPYNEQFF. The CDR3 nucleotides read TGTGCCAGCAGCCCGGGGGGGCCCTACAATGAGCAGTTCTTC.